This TCR beta chain was observed in a study of long-term antiretroviral therapy in people with HIV. Points from the study as a whole: ART adherence, viral resistance and therapy changes were undocumented. Transplant-donor-level diversity was not reached after ART, though diversity increased. Drawn between the mid-2000s and the late 2010s, the blood was possibly obtained under older ART regimens.

The CDR3 consists of 18 residues. V was shortened by 3 bases and J by 0 bases, with 15 bases between the two germline ends. CDR1 and CDR2 from the germline V gene are KGHSH and LQKENI. On this clone: Its antigen is as yet unknown.

Every participant gave one or more pre-ART and two or more post-ART PBMC samples. Researchers ran immunoSEQ v3.0 at survey level. The protocol was immunoSEQ multiplex PCR, while the TCRdb copy is restricted to in-frame clones and leaves out a portion. Among about 50,000 clones listed, around 84% were seen once. The sequenced sample was unsorted PBMCs, obtained 0.8 years after starting antiretroviral therapy. The chain links TRBV18 to TRBJ2-6; D unresolved. This receptor was identified in a woman aged 18-35 years with HIV. CDR3 protein: CASSPLSGRISGANVLTF. CDR3 in DNA: TGTGCCAGCTCACCCTTGTCAGGACGGATCTCTGGGGCCAACGTCCTGACTTTC.